This TCR beta chain was identified in a study of CD8 T cells in ankylosing spondylitis. Note on this clonotype: Its target is not known.

Study-wide findings and caveats: Blood of patients with ankylosing spondylitis appeared to be characterized by a TCR beta motif of several highly homologous variants.

Germline V gene data show CDR1 as SGHAT and CDR2 as FQNNGV. The CDR3 spans 12 residues. With 5 bases clipped from V and 14 bases from J, the junction kept 5 bases outside the gene matches. A single record per CDR3 protein comes from TCRdb applying MiXCR to the 5' RACE reads. The sample holds about 750,000 distinct CDR3 sequences, around 20% seen once. V and J are TRBV11-2 and TRBJ2-1, with 11 bases that match TRBD2. Sequencing was carried out using blood, either unsorted or a sorted T cell fraction (not recorded which). The TCR was taken from a male donor with ankylosing spondylitis. The CDR3 loop reads CASSILAGAEFF. CDR3 DNA: TGTGCCAGCAGCATACTAGCGGGAGCGGAGTTCTTC.